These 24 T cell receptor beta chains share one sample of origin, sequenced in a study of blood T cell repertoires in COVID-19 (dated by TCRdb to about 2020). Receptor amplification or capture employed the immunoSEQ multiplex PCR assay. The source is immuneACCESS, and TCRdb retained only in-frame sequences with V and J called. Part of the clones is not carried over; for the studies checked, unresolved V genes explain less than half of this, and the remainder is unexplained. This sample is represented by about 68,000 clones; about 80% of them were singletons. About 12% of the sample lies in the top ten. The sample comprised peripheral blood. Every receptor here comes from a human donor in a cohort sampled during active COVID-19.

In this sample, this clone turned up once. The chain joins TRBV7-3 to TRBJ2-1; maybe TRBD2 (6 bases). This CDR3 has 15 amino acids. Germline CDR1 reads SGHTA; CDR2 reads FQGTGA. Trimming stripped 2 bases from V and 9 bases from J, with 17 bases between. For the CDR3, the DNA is TGTGCCAGCAGCTTACAGGCCACTAGCAGTTCTGAGCAGTTCTTC. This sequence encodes CASSLQATSSSEQFF.

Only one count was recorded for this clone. CDR3: CSAVRSEAFF. The CDR3 nucleotides are TGCAGTGCTGTCCGGTCTGAAGCTTTCTTT. The chain has TRBV20-1 and TRBJ1-1; D is unresolved. In germline, CDR1 is DFQATT, CDR2 SNEGSKA (reference sequence). The CDR3 is made up of 10 amino acids. The V gene lost 5 bases and the J gene lost 6 bases, with 7 bases spanning the gap.

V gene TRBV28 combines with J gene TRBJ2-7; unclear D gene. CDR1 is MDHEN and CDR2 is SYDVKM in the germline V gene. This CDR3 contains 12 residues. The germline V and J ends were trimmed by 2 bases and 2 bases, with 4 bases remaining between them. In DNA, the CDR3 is TGTGCCAGCAGTTTACAGGCCTACGAGCAGTACTTC. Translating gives CASSLQAYEQYF.

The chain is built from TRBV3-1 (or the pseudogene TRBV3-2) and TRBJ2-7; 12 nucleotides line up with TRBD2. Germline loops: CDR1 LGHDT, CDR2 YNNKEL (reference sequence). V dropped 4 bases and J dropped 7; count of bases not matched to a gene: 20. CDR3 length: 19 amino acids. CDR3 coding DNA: TGTGCCAGCAGCCGCGCTCCGGGACTAGCGGGCCCCATAGGGGTGGAGCAGTACGTC. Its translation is CASSRAPGLAGPIGVEQYV.

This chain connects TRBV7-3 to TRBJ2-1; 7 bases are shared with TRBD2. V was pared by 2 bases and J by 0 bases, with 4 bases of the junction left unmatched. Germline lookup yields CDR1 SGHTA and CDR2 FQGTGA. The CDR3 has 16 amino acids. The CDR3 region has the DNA TGTGCCAGCAGCTTATCCGGGACTAACTCCTACAATGAGCAGTTCTTC. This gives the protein CASSLSGTNSYNEQFF. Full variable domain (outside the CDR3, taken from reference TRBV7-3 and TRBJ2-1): GAGVSQTPSNKVTEKGKYVELRCDPISGHTALYWYRQSLGQGPEFLIYFQGTGAADDSGLPNDRFFAVRPEGSVSTLKIQRTERGDSAVYLCASSLSGTNSYNEQFFGPGTRLTVL.

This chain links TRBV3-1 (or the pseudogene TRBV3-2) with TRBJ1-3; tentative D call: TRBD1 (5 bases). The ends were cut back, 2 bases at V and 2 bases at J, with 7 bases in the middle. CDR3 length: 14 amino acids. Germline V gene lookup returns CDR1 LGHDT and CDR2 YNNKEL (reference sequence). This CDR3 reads CASSQQGTGNTIYF. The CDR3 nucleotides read TGTGCCAGCAGCCAACAGGGAACTGGAAACACCATATATTTT.

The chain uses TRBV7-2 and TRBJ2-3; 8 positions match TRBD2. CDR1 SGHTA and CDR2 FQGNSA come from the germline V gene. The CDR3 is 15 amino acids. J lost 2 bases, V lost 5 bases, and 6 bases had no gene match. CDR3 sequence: CASSPIAGPTDTQYF. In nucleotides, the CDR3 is TGTGCCAGCAGCCCCATAGCGGGGCCCACAGATACGCAGTATTTT.

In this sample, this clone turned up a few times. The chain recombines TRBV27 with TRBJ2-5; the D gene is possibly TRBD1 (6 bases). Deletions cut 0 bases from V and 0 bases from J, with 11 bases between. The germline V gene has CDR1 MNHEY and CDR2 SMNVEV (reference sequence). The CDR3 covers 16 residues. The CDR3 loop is CASSLSGGEYQETQYF. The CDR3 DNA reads TGTGCCAGCAGTTTATCTGGGGGCGAGTACCAAGAGACCCAGTACTTC.

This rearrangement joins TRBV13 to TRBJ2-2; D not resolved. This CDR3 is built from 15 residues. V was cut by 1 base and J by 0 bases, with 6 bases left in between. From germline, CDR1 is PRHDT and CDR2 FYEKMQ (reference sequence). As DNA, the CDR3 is TGTGCCAGCAGCTTAGAAATCGCGAACACCGGGGAGCTGTTTTTT. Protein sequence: CASSLEIANTGELFF.

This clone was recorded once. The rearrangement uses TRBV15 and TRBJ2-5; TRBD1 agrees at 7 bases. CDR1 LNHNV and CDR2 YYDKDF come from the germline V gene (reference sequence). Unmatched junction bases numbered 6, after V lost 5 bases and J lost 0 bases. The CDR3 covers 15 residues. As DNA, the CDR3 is TGTGCCACCAGCGTACCCGGGACAGACCAAGAGACCCAGTACTTC. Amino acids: CATSVPGTDQETQYF.

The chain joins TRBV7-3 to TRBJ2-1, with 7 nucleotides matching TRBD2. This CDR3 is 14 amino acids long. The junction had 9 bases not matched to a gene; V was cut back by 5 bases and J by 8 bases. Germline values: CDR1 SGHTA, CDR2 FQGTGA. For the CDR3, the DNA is TGTGCCAGCAGCCCCGGGCTAGCGGAGGATGAGCAGTTCTTC. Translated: CASSPGLAEDEQFF.

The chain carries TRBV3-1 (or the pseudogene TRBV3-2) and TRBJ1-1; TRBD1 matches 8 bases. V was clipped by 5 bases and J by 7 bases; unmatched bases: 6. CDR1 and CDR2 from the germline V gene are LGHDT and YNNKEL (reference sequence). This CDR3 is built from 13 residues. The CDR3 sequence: CASSFGQGGEAFF. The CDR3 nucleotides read TGTGCCAGCAGCTTTGGACAGGGCGGTGAAGCTTTCTTT.

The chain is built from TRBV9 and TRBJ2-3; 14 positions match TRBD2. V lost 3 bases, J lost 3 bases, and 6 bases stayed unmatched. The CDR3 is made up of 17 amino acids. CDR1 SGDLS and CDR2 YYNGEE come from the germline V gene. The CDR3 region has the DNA TGTGCCAGCAGCGGCGGGACTAGCGGGGGCATAACAGATACGCAGTATTTT. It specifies CASSGGTSGGITDTQYF.

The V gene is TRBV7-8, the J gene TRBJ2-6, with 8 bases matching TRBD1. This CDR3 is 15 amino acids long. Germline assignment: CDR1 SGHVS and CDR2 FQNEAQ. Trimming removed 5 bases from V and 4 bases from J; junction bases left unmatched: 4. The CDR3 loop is CASSPRGLGANVLTF. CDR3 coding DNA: TGTGCCAGCAGCCCCAGGGGGCTCGGGGCCAACGTCCTGACTTTC.

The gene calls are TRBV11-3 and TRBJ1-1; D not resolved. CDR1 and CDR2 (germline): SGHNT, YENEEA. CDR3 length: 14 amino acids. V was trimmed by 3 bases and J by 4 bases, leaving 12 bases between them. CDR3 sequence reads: CASSFVLPGTEAFF. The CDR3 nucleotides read TGTGCCAGCAGCTTTGTACTCCCGGGCACTGAAGCTTTCTTT.

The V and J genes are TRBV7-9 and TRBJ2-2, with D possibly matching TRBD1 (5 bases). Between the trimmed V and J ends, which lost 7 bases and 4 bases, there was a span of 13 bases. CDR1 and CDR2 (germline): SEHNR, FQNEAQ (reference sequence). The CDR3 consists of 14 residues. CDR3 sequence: CASTPGRVTGELFF. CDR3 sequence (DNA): TGTGCCAGCACCCCGGGCAGGGTCACCGGGGAGCTGTTTTTT.

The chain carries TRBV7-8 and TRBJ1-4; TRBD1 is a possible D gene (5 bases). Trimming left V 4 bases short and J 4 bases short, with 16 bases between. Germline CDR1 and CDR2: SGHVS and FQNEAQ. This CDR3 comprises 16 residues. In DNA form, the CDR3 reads TGTGCCAGCAGCTCCACCTCAGGGCACAGTAATGAAAAACTGTTTTTT. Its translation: CASSSTSGHSNEKLFF. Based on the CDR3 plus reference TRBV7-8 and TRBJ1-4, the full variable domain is GAGVSQSPRYKVAKRGQDVALRCDPISGHVSLFWYQQALGQGPEFLTYFQNEAQLDKSGLPSDRFFAERPEGSVSTLKIQRTQQEDSAVYLCASSSTSGHSNEKLFFGSGTQLSVL.

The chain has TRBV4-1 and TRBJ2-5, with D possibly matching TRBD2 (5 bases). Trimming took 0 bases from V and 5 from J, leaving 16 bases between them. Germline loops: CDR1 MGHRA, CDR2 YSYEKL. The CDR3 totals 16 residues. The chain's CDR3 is CASSQDHGVAWETQYF. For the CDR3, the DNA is TGCGCCAGCAGCCAAGATCATGGGGTAGCGTGGGAGACCCAGTACTTC.

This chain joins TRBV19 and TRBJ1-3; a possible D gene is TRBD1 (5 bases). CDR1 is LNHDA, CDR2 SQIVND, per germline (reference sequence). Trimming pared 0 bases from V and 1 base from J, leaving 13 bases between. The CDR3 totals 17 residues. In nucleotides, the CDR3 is TGTGCCAGTAGTATAGATAAAGACAGTTCTTCTGGAAACACCATATATTTT. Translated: CASSIDKDSSSGNTIYF.

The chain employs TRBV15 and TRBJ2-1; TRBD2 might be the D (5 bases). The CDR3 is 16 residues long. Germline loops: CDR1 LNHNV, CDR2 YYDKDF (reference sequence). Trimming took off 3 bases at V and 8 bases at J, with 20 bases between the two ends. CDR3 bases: TGTGCCACCAGCAGGGACGCCAGCGGCGGTTGGGATGAGCAGTTCTTC. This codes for CATSRDASGGWDEQFF.

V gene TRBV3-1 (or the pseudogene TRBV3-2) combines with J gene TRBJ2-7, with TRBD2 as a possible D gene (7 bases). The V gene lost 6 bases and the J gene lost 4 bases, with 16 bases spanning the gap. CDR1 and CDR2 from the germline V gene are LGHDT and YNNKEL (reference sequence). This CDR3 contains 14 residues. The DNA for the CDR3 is TGTGCCAGCAGTCCGCGGGGGCGTTCGTACGAGCAGTACTTC. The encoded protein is CASSPRGRSYEQYF.

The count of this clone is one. This CDR3 is CASNRDRATDTQYF. CDR3 DNA sequence: TGTGCCAGCAACCGGGACAGGGCGACAGATACGCAGTATTTT. This rearrangement joins TRBV7-2 to TRBJ2-3, with 9 bases lining up with TRBD1. This CDR3 spans 14 amino acids. CDR1 and CDR2 (germline): SGHTA, FQGNSA. V lost 7 bases, J lost 3 bases, and 5 bases stayed unmatched.

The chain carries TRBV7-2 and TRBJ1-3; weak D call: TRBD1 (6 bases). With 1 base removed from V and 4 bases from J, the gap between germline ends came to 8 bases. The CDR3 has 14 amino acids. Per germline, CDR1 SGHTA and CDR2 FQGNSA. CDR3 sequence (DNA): TGTGCCAGCAGCTTAGACAGGGTCGGAAACACCATATATTTT. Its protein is CASSLDRVGNTIYF.

CDR3 DNA: TGTGCCAGCAGTTTTGCTAGCCGTGGATCCGAGTTCTTC. Translation: CASSFASRGSEFF. The chain recombines TRBV6-6 with TRBJ2-1; possible D gene TRBD2, 5 bases. The V gene lost 4 bases and the J gene lost 14 bases, with 18 bases spanning the gap. Germline CDR1 MNHNY, CDR2 SVGAGI (reference sequence). This CDR3 region has 13 residues.